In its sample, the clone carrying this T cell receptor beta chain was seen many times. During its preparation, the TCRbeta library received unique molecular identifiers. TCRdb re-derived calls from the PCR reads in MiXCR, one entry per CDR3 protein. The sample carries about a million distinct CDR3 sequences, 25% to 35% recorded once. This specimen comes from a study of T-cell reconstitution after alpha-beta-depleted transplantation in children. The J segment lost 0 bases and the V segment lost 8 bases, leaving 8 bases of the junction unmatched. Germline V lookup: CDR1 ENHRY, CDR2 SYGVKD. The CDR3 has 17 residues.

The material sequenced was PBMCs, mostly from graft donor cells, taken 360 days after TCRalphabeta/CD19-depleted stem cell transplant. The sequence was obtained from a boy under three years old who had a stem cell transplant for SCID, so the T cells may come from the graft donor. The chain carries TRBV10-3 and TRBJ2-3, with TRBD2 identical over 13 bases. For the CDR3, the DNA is TGTGCCATCGCGCGGACTAGCGGGGGCCCTAGCACAGATACGCAGTATTTT. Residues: CAIARTSGGPSTDTQYF.